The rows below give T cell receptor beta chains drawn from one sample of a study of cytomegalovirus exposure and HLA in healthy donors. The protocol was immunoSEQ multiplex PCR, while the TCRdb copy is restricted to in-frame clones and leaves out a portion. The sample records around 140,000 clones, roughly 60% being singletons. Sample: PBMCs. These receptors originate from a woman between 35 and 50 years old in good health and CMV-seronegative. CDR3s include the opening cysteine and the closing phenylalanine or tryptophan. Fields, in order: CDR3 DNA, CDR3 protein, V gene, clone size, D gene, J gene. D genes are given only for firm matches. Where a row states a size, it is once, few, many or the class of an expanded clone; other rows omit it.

DNA: TGTGCCAGCAGTTTATCTGCAGGGGGTTCGAGCTCCTACGAGCAGTACTTC; CDR3: CASSLSAGGSSSYEQYF; V: TRBV28; size: .; D: TRBD1; J: TRBJ2-7
DNA: TGTGCCAGCAGTGAACAGGGGGATAATTCACCCCTCCACTTT; CDR3: CASSEQGDNSPLHF; V: TRBV6-1; size: .; D: TRBD1; J: TRBJ1-6
DNA: TGTGCCAGCAGCTTGGGGACTTTCAATCAGCCCCAGCATTTT; CDR3: CASSLGTFNQPQHF; V: TRBV7-2; size: few; D: .; J: TRBJ1-5
DNA: TGTGCCAGCAGCCGCCTCCCAAGGGACAGGGTTCAGTTGAGTGAGCAGTTCTTC; CDR3: CASSRLPRDRVQLSEQFF; V: TRBV7-9; size: few; D: TRBD1; J: TRBJ2-1
DNA: TGTGCCAGCAGTGAAGCGGTCAGGGTCTATGGCTACACCTTC; CDR3: CASSEAVRVYGYTF; V: TRBV6-1; size: few; D: .; J: TRBJ1-2
DNA: TGTGCCAGCAGCTTGGTCTCTGGGCCTTACGAGCAGTACTTC; CDR3: CASSLVSGPYEQYF; V: TRBV5-4; size: .; D: .; J: TRBJ2-7
DNA: TGTGCCAGCAGTGCCCGAGAGACCCAGTACTTC; CDR3: CASSARETQYF; V: TRBV2; size: few; D: .; J: TRBJ2-5
DNA: TGTGCCAGCAGCGTATTTGGCGGATCCACAGATACGCAGTATTTT; CDR3: CASSVFGGSTDTQYF; V: TRBV9; size: .; D: .; J: TRBJ2-3
DNA: TGTGCCAGCAGCTTAAATTCGGGAACGAACATTCAGTACTTC; CDR3: CASSLNSGTNIQYF; V: TRBV7-3; size: .; D: .; J: TRBJ2-4
DNA: TGTGCCAGCAGCCCCCAAGTCCACCCCCCGGGCGAGCAGTACTTC; CDR3: CASSPQVHPPGEQYF; V: TRBV7-2; size: .; D: .; J: TRBJ2-7
DNA: TGTGCCAGTAGTACCAGGGGGAACTCACCCCTCCACTTT; CDR3: CASSTRGNSPLHF; V: TRBV19; size: .; D: TRBD1; J: TRBJ1-6
DNA: TGTGCCACCAGACTGAGGGTGGACAGGGTACCCTATGGCTACACCTTC; CDR3: CATRLRVDRVPYGYTF; V: TRBV15; size: .; D: TRBD1; J: TRBJ1-2
DNA: TGCGCCAGCACCGGCGGGGGATTTGACACTGAAGCTTTCTTT; CDR3: CASTGGGFDTEAFF; V: TRBV5-1; size: .; D: .; J: TRBJ1-1
DNA: TGTGCCAGCAGTTACGACGGACAGGGTTACGAGCAGTACTTC; CDR3: CASSYDGQGYEQYF; V: TRBV6-5; size: few; D: TRBD1; J: TRBJ2-7
DNA: TGTGCCTGGAGTGGATCAGGGGGGAACACTGAAGCTTTCTTT; CDR3: CAWSGSGGNTEAFF; V: TRBV30; size: few; D: TRBD1; J: TRBJ1-1
DNA: TGTGCCAGCAGCTTAAGTGGGACAGGGGTTACAGGTGGCTACACCTTC; CDR3: CASSLSGTGVTGGYTF; V: TRBV11-2; size: .; D: TRBD1; J: TRBJ1-2
DNA: TGTGCCAGCAGAAGGGGCACCTCCTACGAGCAGTACTTC; CDR3: CASRRGTSYEQYF; V: TRBV6-5; size: once; D: .; J: TRBJ2-7
DNA: TGCGCCAGCAGCCACACCACAGGGGGGGGTCTGGAGACCCAGTACTTC; CDR3: CASSHTTGGGLETQYF; V: TRBV4-1; size: .; D: .; J: TRBJ2-5
DNA: TGTGCCATCAGTTCCGGGACAGTCTCCTACGAGCAGTACTTC; CDR3: CAISSGTVSYEQYF; V: TRBV10-3; size: .; D: TRBD1; J: TRBJ2-7
DNA: TGTGCCAGCAGCCCAGAGCAGCGGGGATACAATGAGCAGTTCTTC; CDR3: CASSPEQRGYNEQFF; V: TRBV7-3; size: few; D: TRBD2; J: TRBJ2-1
DNA: TGTGCCAGCAGCTCCGGGGGAGGCACTGAAGCTTTCTTT; CDR3: CASSSGGGTEAFF; V: TRBV7-9; size: once; D: .; J: TRBJ1-1
DNA: TGCGCCAGCAGCTTGGGCGGGGATGGCTACACCTTC; CDR3: CASSLGGDGYTF; V: TRBV5-1; size: few; D: .; J: TRBJ1-2
DNA: TGTGCCAGCAGTTTCGGGCTAGCGGGGAGTTACGAGCAGTACTTC; CDR3: CASSFGLAGSYEQYF; V: TRBV28; size: .; D: TRBD2; J: TRBJ2-7
DNA: TGTGCCAGCAGCCCGTTAACAGCTAGCACAGATACGCAGTATTTT; CDR3: CASSPLTASTDTQYF; V: TRBV6-5; size: .; D: .; J: TRBJ2-3
DNA: TGCGCCAGCAGCCAAGATGGGACAAACTCTGGGGCCAACGTCCTGACTTTC; CDR3: CASSQDGTNSGANVLTF; V: TRBV4-3; size: .; D: .; J: TRBJ2-6
DNA: TGTGCCAGTAGTATAGCCCCAGGGCAGAACACTGAAGCTTTCTTT; CDR3: CASSIAPGQNTEAFF; V: TRBV19; size: .; D: .; J: TRBJ1-1
DNA: TGTGCCAGCAGTTTAGCGGGGGAAAGATCCGGAAACACCATATATTTT; CDR3: CASSLAGERSGNTIYF; V: TRBV27; size: .; D: .; J: TRBJ1-3
DNA: TGTGCCAGCAGCTTGGATCAGGGATCATTTGGGGCTAACTATGGCTACACCTTC; CDR3: CASSLDQGSFGANYGYTF; V: TRBV5-4; size: .; D: .; J: TRBJ1-2
DNA: TGTGCCAGCAGCCATTTTAAGGGGGGGACAGGGGAGGGCCCAAGGGAGACCCAGTACTTC; CDR3: CASSHFKGGTGEGPRETQYF; V: TRBV28; size: .; D: TRBD1; J: TRBJ2-5
DNA: TGTGCCAGCAGCACCAAAGCGGGGGCAAAAGAGACCCAGTACTTC; CDR3: CASSTKAGAKETQYF; V: TRBV13; size: .; D: TRBD2; J: TRBJ2-5
DNA: TGTGCCAGCAGTTTGGGCAGGGGGATTGGGTATGGCTACACCTTC; CDR3: CASSLGRGIGYGYTF; V: TRBV28; size: .; D: TRBD1; J: TRBJ1-2
DNA: TGTGCCAGCAGCGTAGATGGAGGGGGCCCCAATCAGCCCCAGCATTTT; CDR3: CASSVDGGGPNQPQHF; V: TRBV9; size: .; D: TRBD1; J: TRBJ1-5
DNA: TGTGCCAGCAGTTGGGGCAGGCCTGGGGGGAAGCCCCAGCATTTT; CDR3: CASSWGRPGGKPQHF; V: TRBV6-5; size: few; D: .; J: TRBJ1-5
DNA: TGTGCCAGCAGCTCGAGACTTGATACGCAGTATTTT; CDR3: CASSSRLDTQYF; V: TRBV9; size: .; D: .; J: TRBJ2-3
DNA: TGTGCCAGCAGTGACCGAAGGACAGTTATGTGGCCAAGGCAGCTACATCAGCCCCAGCATTTT; CDR3: CASSDRRTVMWPRQLHQPQHF; V: TRBV6-4; size: .; D: .; J: TRBJ1-5
DNA: TGCGCCAGCAGCCAGGCGATTACCGGGACAGATAATGAAAAACTGTTTTTT; CDR3: CASSQAITGTDNEKLFF; V: TRBV4-3; size: .; D: TRBD1; J: TRBJ1-4
DNA: TGTGCCAGCAGCAAGTCTACAGGGGGCCGGGAAAAACTGTTTTTT; CDR3: CASSKSTGGREKLFF; V: TRBV7-8; size: .; D: TRBD1; J: TRBJ1-4
DNA: TGTGCCAGCAGCTTAGCGGCGCAGGGGGCAATCTATGAGCAGTTCTTC; CDR3: CASSLAAQGAIYEQFF; V: TRBV7-2; size: .; D: TRBD1; J: TRBJ2-1
DNA: TGCAGCGTTGACCGGTCGGGGGTTTACACAGATACGCAGTATTTT; CDR3: CSVDRSGVYTDTQYF; V: TRBV29-1; size: few; D: .; J: TRBJ2-3
DNA: TGCGCCAGCAGCCAGATGGGACTCCAGGGAGAGACCCAGTACTTC; CDR3: CASSQMGLQGETQYF; V: TRBV4-1; size: .; D: .; J: TRBJ2-5
DNA: TGTGCCACCGGGGGGTTGGAGGACACTGAAGCTTTCTTT; CDR3: CATGGLEDTEAFF; V: TRBV2; size: .; D: .; J: TRBJ1-1
DNA: TGTGCCTGGAGGATGGACAGGGCTCGGGGAAACACTGAAGCTTTCTTT; CDR3: CAWRMDRARGNTEAFF; V: TRBV30; size: once; D: TRBD1; J: TRBJ1-1
DNA: TGTGCCAGCAGCCCCACGACAGGGAACCGGAATGGCTACACCTTC; CDR3: CASSPTTGNRNGYTF; V: TRBV5-4; size: .; D: TRBD1; J: TRBJ1-2
DNA: TGTGCCAGCAGGTTTCCCCGGGACAGCCACCCTAACTATGGCTACACCTTC; CDR3: CASRFPRDSHPNYGYTF; V: TRBV7-2; size: .; D: TRBD1; J: TRBJ1-2
DNA: TGTGCCAGCAGCCAAGAGGGGCTTCAGAACACTGAAGCTTTCTTT; CDR3: CASSQEGLQNTEAFF; V: TRBV4-2; size: few; D: .; J: TRBJ1-1
DNA: TGTGCCAGTAGTCTGGGACAGCGCACCGGGGAGCTGTTTTTT; CDR3: CASSLGQRTGELFF; V: TRBV19; size: few; D: TRBD1; J: TRBJ2-2
DNA: TGCAGTGCCCAGACGGGAGGGGTCCCCCTCTTC; CDR3: CSAQTGGVPLF; V: TRBV20-1; size: few; D: .; J: TRBJ1-2
DNA: TGCGCCAGCAGCTTGGGAAGGGGCCCCGGTAATGAAAAACTGTTTTTT; CDR3: CASSLGRGPGNEKLFF; V: TRBV5-1; size: .; D: .; J: TRBJ1-4
DNA: TGTGCCACCAGCACCGGACAGGCGGCTTTCTTT; CDR3: CATSTGQAAFF; V: TRBV15; size: few; D: TRBD1; J: TRBJ1-1
DNA: TGCGCCATCAGGGATGATAGCCCCTACAATGAGCAGTTCTTC; CDR3: CAIRDDSPYNEQFF; V: TRBV10-2; size: .; D: .; J: TRBJ2-1
DNA: TGTGCCAGCTCACCACCCCAGGGGGATCCTCGAGGAGCTTTCTTT; CDR3: CASSPPQGDPRGAFF; V: TRBV18; size: .; D: TRBD1; J: TRBJ1-1
DNA: TGTGCCAGCAGCCAAGCCCCCGGACTAGCGAAGGCCCAGTACTTC; CDR3: CASSQAPGLAKAQYF; V: TRBV14; size: .; D: TRBD2; J: TRBJ2-5
DNA: TGTGCCAGCAGTGAGCAGGGGGTCACAGATACGCAGTATTTT; CDR3: CASSEQGVTDTQYF; V: TRBV2; size: once; D: TRBD1; J: TRBJ2-3
DNA: TGTGCCAGCAGCTTAGCGGGTCGGGTCAACACTGAAGCTTTCTTT; CDR3: CASSLAGRVNTEAFF; V: TRBV5-5; size: once; D: .; J: TRBJ1-1
DNA: TGTGCCAGCAGCCCCCGGGCGGGCAGGGGCACTGAAGCTTTCTTT; CDR3: CASSPRAGRGTEAFF; V: TRBV7-3; size: .; D: .; J: TRBJ1-1